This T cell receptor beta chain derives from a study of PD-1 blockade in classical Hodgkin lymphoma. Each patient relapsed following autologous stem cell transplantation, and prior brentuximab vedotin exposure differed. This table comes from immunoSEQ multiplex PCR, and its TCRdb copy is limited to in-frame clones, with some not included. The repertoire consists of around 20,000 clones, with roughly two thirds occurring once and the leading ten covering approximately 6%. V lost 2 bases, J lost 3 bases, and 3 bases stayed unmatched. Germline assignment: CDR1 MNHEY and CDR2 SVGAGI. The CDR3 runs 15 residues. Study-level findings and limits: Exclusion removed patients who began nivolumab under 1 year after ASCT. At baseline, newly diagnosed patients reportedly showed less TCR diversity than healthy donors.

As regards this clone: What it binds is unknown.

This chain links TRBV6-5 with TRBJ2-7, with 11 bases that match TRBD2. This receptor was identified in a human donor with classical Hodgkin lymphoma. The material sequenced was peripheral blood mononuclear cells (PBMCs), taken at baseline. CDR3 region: CASSYGTSGLYEQYF. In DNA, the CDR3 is TGTGCCAGCAGTTACGGGACTAGCGGACTCTACGAGCAGTACTTC.